This T cell receptor beta chain was documented in a study of T-cell memory formation after mild COVID-19. Broader study findings: Later expanders leaned CD4+, whereas clones that contracted between day 15 and 85 were balanced CD4/CD8.

TCRdb used MiXCR to reprocess the 5' RACE reads, holding one entry per CDR3 protein. The sample consists of 90,000 to 120,000 distinct CDR3 sequences, 11% of them appearing once. A word on this clonotype: What it binds is unknown.

Per germline, CDR1 SGDLS and CDR2 YYNGEE. The CDR3 totals 17 residues. V dropped 4 bases and J dropped 4 bases, with 20 bases sitting between them. The chain links TRBV9 to TRBJ2-2; D ambiguous. The sample was PBMCs or a T cell subset sorted from them (not recorded which). The receptor's source is a young man who had mild COVID-19 (a few samples of this study predate the infection). Cell type and time point are not known. The CDR3 DNA sequence: TGTGCCAGCAGCCCCCGGAGCCCTTCACCATTCACCGGGGAGCTGTTTTTT. Translating gives CASSPRSPSPFTGELFF.